This passage covers 30 T cell receptor beta chains from one sample sequenced in a study of OX40 agonist ivuxolimab in advanced cancers. The table came from immunoSEQ multiplex PCR; TCRdb's copy has only in-frame clones and leaves some out. Counted here are around 70,000 clones, 83% occurring once; the ten biggest clones make up 2% to 2.5%. The sample was CD4+ or CD8+ T cells sorted from blood, taken in a trial of the OX40 agonist ivuxolimab. These TCRs come from an adult with an advanced solid tumor such as melanoma, head and neck, liver or kidney cancer.

This clone was seen a single time. The V call is TRBV6-5, the J call TRBJ2-2, with D unresolved. Trimming took 4 bases from V and 3 from J, leaving 3 bases between them. The CDR3 runs 12 residues. Germline-derived CDR1 and CDR2 are MNHEY and SVGAGI. The CDR3 DNA reads TGTGCCAGCAGTTGGGACACCGGGGAGCTGTTTTTT. Protein: CASSWDTGELFF.

The J gene is TRBJ2-2, the V gene TRBV10-3, with 8 bases lining up with TRBD2. The trim removed 10 bases at V and 3 bases at J, leaving 16 bases unmatched. CDR3 length equals 17 residues. CDR1 ENHRY and CDR2 SYGVKD come from the germline V gene. The CDR3 sequence: CATRSTSGLRDTGELFF. The CDR3 DNA is TGTGCCACCCGATCTACTAGCGGACTACGGGACACCGGGGAGCTGTTTTTT.

The chain recombines TRBV7-8 with TRBJ2-7, with 7 positions matching TRBD1. Per the germline V gene, CDR1 is SGHVS and CDR2 is FQNEAQ. CDR3 size: 16 residues. The V and J ends lost 4 bases and 2 bases, in that order; junction bases with no gene match: 11. The CDR3 sequence is CASSSLNNRGAYEQYF. CDR3 nucleotides: TGTGCCAGCAGCTCGTTAAACAACAGGGGCGCCTACGAGCAGTACTTC.

V is TRBV7-2 and J is TRBJ2-7; possibly TRBD2 for D (6 bases). The CDR3 loop spans 15 amino acids. The germline V gene has CDR1 SGHTA and CDR2 FQGNSA. The V end lost 3 bases, the J end lost 5 bases, and 17 bases lay between the germline ends. Here the CDR3 DNA reads TGTGCCAGCAGCTTCTCGGGGGTCGCCGCGCACGAGCAGTACTTC. It yields the protein CASSFSGVAAHEQYF. The full variable domain, rest sourced from reference TRBV7-2 and TRBJ2-7, is GAGVSQSPSNKVTEKGKDVELRCDPISGHTALYWYRQSLGQGLEFLIYFQGNSAPDKSGLPSDRFSAERTGGSVSTLTIQRTQQEDSAVYLCASSFSGVAAHEQYFGPGTRLTVT.

The V gene is TRBV9, the J gene TRBJ2-5; no clear D gene. The CDR3 covers 14 residues. Between the trimmed V and J ends, which lost 0 bases and 2 bases, there was a span of 8 bases. Germline V gives CDR1 SGDLS, CDR2 YYNGEE. The CDR3 loop is CASSVGNAQETQYF. The CDR3 DNA reads as TGTGCCAGCAGCGTAGGTAATGCTCAAGAGACCCAGTACTTC.

This chain connects TRBV9 to TRBJ1-2, with a tentative D call TRBD1 (6 bases). This CDR3 is 13 amino acids long. V lost 3 bases, J lost 6 bases, and 12 bases lay in between. CDR1 SGDLS and CDR2 YYNGEE come from the germline V gene. The chain's CDR3 is CASSAQGRDGYTF. CDR3 coding DNA: TGTGCCAGCAGCGCCCAGGGGAGGGATGGCTACACCTTC.

The gene calls are TRBV19 and TRBJ2-7; TRBD1 matches at 9 bases. The CDR3 loop spans 14 amino acids. Germline-derived CDR1 and CDR2 are LNHDA and SQIVND (reference sequence). J lost 5 bases, V lost 3 bases, and 5 bases had no gene match. The CDR3 region is CASSIWDREDEQYF. Written as DNA, the CDR3 is TGTGCCAGTAGTATTTGGGACAGGGAGGACGAGCAGTACTTC.

The genes are TRBV5-1 and TRBJ1-2; D remains unclear. The CDR3 has 12 amino acids. Germline V CDR1 and CDR2: SGHRS, YFSETQ. Trimming pared 0 bases from V and 4 bases from J, leaving 4 bases between. CDR3 in amino acids: CASSLGFYGYTF. In DNA, the CDR3 is TGCGCCAGCAGCTTGGGGTTCTATGGCTACACCTTC.

This chain links TRBV25-1 with TRBJ1-5, with 8 bases matching TRBD1. Germline V lookup: CDR1 MGHDK, CDR2 SYGVNS. V lost 3 bases to trimming and J lost 5 bases; unmatched junction nucleotides: 12. CDR3 length equals 17 residues. This chain's CDR3 is CASSDTNGGQAHQPQHF. The CDR3 coding sequence is TGTGCCAGCAGTGATACCAACGGGGGACAGGCCCATCAGCCCCAGCATTTT.

V usage is TRBV27 and J usage is TRBJ1-1, with D perhaps TRBD1 (6 bases). The germline V gene has CDR1 MNHEY and CDR2 SMNVEV (reference sequence). The CDR3 loop spans 17 amino acids. The V end was cut by 8 bases, the J end by 0 bases, with 22 bases between. CDR3 in amino acids: CASVRGAAWGMNTEAFF. CDR3 sequence (DNA): TGTGCCAGCGTAAGGGGGGCAGCCTGGGGGATGAACACTGAAGCTTTCTTT.

The chain links TRBV6-5 to TRBJ2-1; D is undetermined. V was pared by 0 bases and J by 6 bases, with 6 bases between. The CDR3 has 13 residues. From germline, CDR1 is MNHEY and CDR2 SVGAGI. As DNA, the CDR3 is TGTGCCAGCAGTTACTCCCACGGCAATGAGCAGTTCTTC. It is translated as CASSYSHGNEQFF.

The chain uses TRBV28 and TRBJ2-6, with 10 bases fitting TRBD1. Per the germline V gene, CDR1 is MDHEN and CDR2 is SYDVKM. The V gene end was trimmed by 8 bases and the J gene end by 0 bases; junction bases not matched to a gene: 4. This CDR3 is 16 amino acids long. As DNA, the CDR3 is TGTGCCAGCGGTGGGACAGGGGTCTCTGGGGCCAACGTCCTGACTTTC. Residues: CASGGTGVSGANVLTF. Drawing the rest from reference TRBV28 and TRBJ2-6, the complete variable domain is DVKVTQSSRYLVKRTGEKVFLECVQDMDHENMFWYRQDPGLGLRLIYFSYDVKMKEKGDIPEGYSVSREKKERFSLILESASTNQTSMYLCASGGTGVSGANVLTFGAGSRLTVL.

V gene TRBV15 combines with J gene TRBJ2-1, with TRBD2 as a possible D gene (5 bases). The CDR3 totals 13 residues. The germline gives CDR1 LNHNV, CDR2 YYDKDF (reference sequence). Trimming pared 1 base from V and 9 bases from J, leaving 10 bases between. CDR3 nucleotide sequence: TGTGCCACCAGCAGAGCTTTGGCGGGTGAGCAGTTCTTC. It codes for CATSRALAGEQFF.

This chain links TRBV18 with TRBJ2-7, with 13 bases that match TRBD2. Germline loops: CDR1 KGHSH, CDR2 LQKENI. The V segment lost 4 bases and the J segment 1 base; nucleotides outside the gene matches: 7. The CDR3 spans 17 residues. As DNA, the CDR3 is TGTGCCAGCTCACTTCGGACTAGCGGGAGTACGTCCTACGAGCAGTACTTC. Amino acids: CASSLRTSGSTSYEQYF.

The rearrangement joins TRBV11-1 to TRBJ2-7; D assignment may be TRBD1 or TRBD2 (5 bases each). Germline V gene data show CDR1 as SGHAT and CDR2 as FQDESV (reference sequence). The CDR3 runs to 16 residues. V was pared by 2 bases and J by 2 bases, with 16 bases between. The CDR3 DNA follows: TGTGCCAGCAGCTTAATGAGGGCAGGGAACACCTACGAGCAGTACTTC. Translating gives CASSLMRAGNTYEQYF.

The chain couples TRBV30 to TRBJ1-5; D not resolved. CDR1 is GTSNPN and CDR2 is SVGIG in the germline V gene (reference sequence). CDR3 length: 14 residues. The ends were cut back, 2 bases at V and 7 bases at J, with 15 bases in the middle. CDR3 nucleotide sequence: TGTGCCTGGAGTCGGGGAGGATCAAGCCAGCCCCAGCATTTT. Its protein is CAWSRGGSSQPQHF.

The chain uses TRBV5-4 and TRBJ2-5; 9 nucleotides match TRBD2. V gave up 2 bases and J gave up 1 base; unmatched junction bases: 6. This CDR3 has 16 residues. Germline V gene lookup returns CDR1 SGHNT and CDR2 YYREEE (reference sequence). In DNA form, the CDR3 reads TGTGCCAGCAGCTTAGGAGCGGGAGGTCCCCAAGAGACCCAGTACTTC. Amino acids: CASSLGAGGPQETQYF.

J is TRBJ1-1 and V is TRBV6-1; D is undetermined. Germline CDR1 reads MNHNS; CDR2 reads SASEGT. This CDR3 is 15 amino acids long. The CDR3 region has the DNA TGTGCGACATGGAAACAGATTACCCTGAACACTGAAGCTTTCTTT. It yields the protein CATWKQITLNTEAFF.

The chain employs TRBV5-8 and TRBJ1-1; perhaps TRBD1 as D (5 bases). CDR1 is SGHTS and CDR2 is YDEGEE in the germline V gene. The CDR3 sequence is 13 residues long. V was trimmed by 3 bases and J by 3 bases, leaving 9 bases between them. Here the CDR3 reads CASSSGWHTEAFF. CDR3 nucleotides: TGTGCCAGCAGCTCAGGGTGGCACACTGAAGCTTTCTTT.

This sequence joins TRBV6-5 and TRBJ1-2; 7 bases match TRBD1. Per the germline V gene, CDR1 is MNHEY and CDR2 is SVGAGI. The CDR3 consists of 15 residues. The J segment lost 8 bases and the V segment lost 2 bases, leaving 11 bases of the junction unmatched. The CDR3 loop reads CASSYRRDSATGYTF. CDR3 nucleotides: TGTGCCAGCAGTTACCGCCGGGACAGCGCGACGGGCTACACCTTC.

The chain combines TRBV15 with TRBJ2-3, with D perhaps matching TRBD2 (6 bases). The V gene's germline CDR1 is LNHNV and CDR2 YYDKDF (reference sequence). This CDR3 region has 16 residues. The germline V and J ends were trimmed by 0 bases and 3 bases, with 13 bases remaining between them. CDR3 amino acids: CATSREVLARTDTQYF. In nucleotides, the CDR3 is TGTGCCACCAGCAGAGAGGTGCTAGCGAGAACAGATACGCAGTATTTT. The full variable domain, with the rest looked up from reference TRBV15 and TRBJ2-3, is DAMVIQNPRYQVTQFGKPVTLSCSQTLNHNVMYWYQQKSSQAPKLLFHYYDKDFNNEADTPDNFQSRRPNTSFCFLDIRSPGLGDTAMYLCATSREVLARTDTQYFGPGTRLTVL.

The J gene is TRBJ1-3, the V gene TRBV7-2, with D unclear. The CDR3 contains 12 residues. CDR1 and CDR2 (germline): SGHTA, FQGNSA. The germline V and J ends were trimmed by 2 bases and 9 bases, with 8 bases remaining between them. The CDR3 sequence is CASSLKWSTIYF. The CDR3 coding sequence is TGTGCCAGCAGCTTAAAGTGGAGCACCATATATTTT.

V gene TRBV14 combines with J gene TRBJ2-7; TRBD1 agrees at 10 bases. The CDR3 is 19 residues long. Germline trimming cut 0 bases from V and 2 bases from J; bases unmatched to any gene: 13. Germline V lookup: CDR1 SGHDN, CDR2 FVKESK. The CDR3 nucleotides read TGTGCCAGCAGCCAAGATTGGGGACAGGGGTCTTTTAAGGCCTACGAGCAGTACTTC. As protein: CASSQDWGQGSFKAYEQYF.

This sequence joins TRBV5-1 and TRBJ2-3; 9 nucleotides agree with TRBD1. The CDR3 is 21 amino acids. Germline-derived CDR1 and CDR2 are SGHRS and YFSETQ. The V and J ends lost 0 bases and 4 bases, in that order; junction bases with no gene match: 21. CDR3 in amino acids: CASSLGQGQGFASGRPDTQYF. DNA for the CDR3: TGCGCCAGCAGCTTGGGCCAAGGACAGGGGTTCGCCTCTGGCCGGCCAGATACGCAGTATTTT.

The CDR3 nucleotides read TGTGCCAGCAGAAGGGACGGGTCCCTTGAATCTGCTTTCTTT. This gives the protein CASRRDGSLESAFF. J is TRBJ1-1 and V is TRBV6-6; a possible D gene is TRBD1 (5 bases). CDR3 length: 14 amino acids. The germline gives CDR1 MNHNY, CDR2 SVGAGI (reference sequence). The V end lost 6 bases, the J end lost 11 bases, and 22 bases lay between the germline ends.

The chain is built from TRBV9 and TRBJ2-7; TRBD2 might be the D (5 bases). The V and J ends lost 4 bases and 0 bases respectively, with 11 bases between them. The CDR3 consists of 14 residues. The germline V gene has CDR1 SGDLS and CDR2 YYNGEE. The CDR3 loop is CASSRTADSYEQYF. The CDR3 region has the DNA TGTGCCAGCAGCCGTACAGCGGACTCCTACGAGCAGTACTTC.

The chain has TRBV11-2 and TRBJ2-2; TRBD2 matches at 9 bases. Germline V gene sequence: CDR1 SGHAT, CDR2 FQNNGV. The CDR3 sequence is 15 residues long. Unmatched junction bases numbered 6, after V lost 3 bases and J lost 7 bases. CDR3 loop: CASSFAGGPSGELFF. The CDR3 bases are TGTGCCAGCAGCTTCGCGGGAGGGCCCAGCGGGGAGCTGTTTTTT.

This clone was counted once. Here the CDR3 DNA reads TGCGCCAGCAGGAGGGCCGGGGGCGTTGATGTGCAGTACTTC. Protein: CASRRAGGVDVQYF. The rearrangement joins TRBV5-1 to TRBJ2-7; D assignment may be TRBD1 or TRBD2 (6 bases each). V lost 5 bases and J 9 bases, leaving 21 bases between the germline ends. CDR1 is SGHRS, CDR2 YFSETQ, per germline. This CDR3 comprises 14 residues.

This rearrangement joins TRBV18 to TRBJ2-1; 9 positions match TRBD1. The germline V gene encodes CDR1 KGHSH and CDR2 LQKENI. The CDR3 sequence is 12 residues long. Losses at the gene ends were 3 bases for V and 10 bases for J; bases not matched to a gene: 1. The chain's CDR3 is CASSPGQGEQFF. For the CDR3, the DNA is TGTGCCAGCTCACCCGGACAGGGGGAGCAGTTCTTC.

The chain recombines TRBV5-1 with TRBJ2-7, with a possible D match to TRBD1 (5 bases). Per germline, CDR1 SGHRS and CDR2 YFSETQ. V shed 0 bases and J shed 0 bases, with 7 bases lying between them. This CDR3 has 14 residues. The CDR3 nucleotides read TGCGCCAGCAGCTTGGGACAGCCCTCCTACGAGCAGTACTTC. The encoded protein is CASSLGQPSYEQYF.